Listed below are T cell receptor beta chains from one sample, sequenced in a study of blood T cells in healthy people across ages. TCRdb independently ran MiXCR on the 5' RACE reads; one entry per CDR3 protein. The sample contains 550,000 to 800,000 distinct CDR3 sequences, 21% of which appear only once. Input material: blood. The receptors were gathered from a man between 65 and 85 years old in good health. Each CDR3 is given with its conserved first and last residue. A D gene is named only where the DNA matches it firmly. Only part of the rows carry a size: once, few, many, or a class if the clone is expanded.

j_call v_call d_call clone_size cdr3_aa cdr3_nt
TRBJ2-3 TRBV7-2 - - CASSLDEFKYF TGTGCCAGCAGCTTGGACGAGTTTAAGTATTTT
TRBJ2-7 TRBV10-3 - many CAISGGSYEQYF TGTGCCATCAGTGGAGGCTCCTACGAGCAGTACTTC
TRBJ2-3 TRBV3-1 TRBD2 - CASSLTSGRGDTQYF TGTGCCAGCAGCCTGACTAGCGGGAGAGGGGATACGCAGTATTTT
TRBJ2-7 TRBV6-6 - few CASSYPGTSYEQYF TGTGCCAGCAGTTATCCCGGGACGTCCTACGAGCAGTACTTC
TRBJ2-2 TRBV2 - - CASTTENTGGLFF TGTGCCAGCACGACAGAGAACACCGGGGGGCTGTTTTTT
TRBJ2-7 TRBV11-2 - - CASSFIGSGLSYEQYF TGTGCCAGCAGCTTTATAGGTTCAGGGTTATCCTACGAGCAGTACTTC
TRBJ2-2 TRBV4-1 - - CACSQRTGELFF TGCGCCTGCAGCCAGCGGACAGGGGAGCTGTTTTTT
TRBJ2-7 TRBV3-1 - few CASSLGAEAFGEQYF TGTGCCAGCAGCCTGGGAGCAGAGGCTTTTGGCGAGCAGTACTTC
TRBJ2-7 TRBV2 - - CASSSSGRGAYEQYF TGTGCCAGCAGTTCGAGCGGCCGAGGGGCCTACGAGCAGTACTTC
TRBJ2-5 TRBV7-6 - few CASSLAFGWGVQETQYF TGTGCCAGCAGCTTAGCGTTCGGATGGGGCGTCCAAGAGACCCAGTACTTC
TRBJ2-7 TRBV14 TRBD1 - CASSPGTGYSYEQYF TGTGCCAGCAGCCCAGGGACAGGGTACTCCTACGAGCAGTACTTC
TRBJ1-1 TRBV10-2 - - CASNGFAEAFF TGCGCCAGCAACGGATTCGCTGAAGCTTTCTTT
TRBJ2-7 TRBV28 TRBD1 - CASSLPGQGAVEQYF TGTGCCAGCAGTCTCCCTGGACAGGGGGCCGTCGAGCAGTACTTC
TRBJ2-2 TRBV12-3/TRBV12-4 TRBD2 few CASVAGGHTGELFF TGTGCCAGCGTAGCGGGTGGACACACCGGGGAGCTGTTTTTT
TRBJ1-5 TRBV6-2/TRBV6-3 - few CASIPAGRVTNQPQHF TGTGCCAGCATCCCAGCCGGCAGGGTAACCAATCAGCCCCAGCATTTT
TRBJ2-7 TRBV21-1 - - CASRTVLAGGRFYEQYF TGTGCCAGCAGGACCGTGCTAGCGGGAGGAAGGTTCTACGAGCAGTACTTC
TRBJ2-1 TRBV5-1 TRBD2 few CASNSGRADEQFF TGCGCCAGCAATAGCGGGAGGGCAGATGAGCAGTTCTTC
TRBJ2-7 TRBV6-6 TRBD2 - CASSKTSELSYEQYF TGTGCCAGCAGTAAAACTAGCGAGCTTTCCTACGAGCAGTACTTC
TRBJ1-1 TRBV20-1 TRBD1 - CSASQGADYTEAFF TGCAGTGCTAGCCAGGGGGCGGACTACACTGAAGCTTTCTTT
TRBJ2-7 TRBV3-1 - few CASSQSLASEQYF TGTGCCAGCAGCCAAAGTCTAGCGTCCGAGCAGTACTTC
TRBJ2-7 TRBV6-5 TRBD2 - CASSPPGLEDLYF TGTGCCAGCAGTCCACCGGGACTAGAAGATCTGTACTTC
TRBJ1-2 TRBV2 - - CASSVGFNYGYTF TGTGCCAGCAGTGTGGGGTTTAACTATGGCTACACCTTC
TRBJ1-1 TRBV20-1 TRBD1 few CSASRQGDTEAFF TGCAGTGCTAGTAGACAGGGGGACACTGAAGCTTTCTTT
TRBJ1-5 TRBV6-2/TRBV6-3 - - CASLPRFGQPQHF TGTGCCAGCCTACCGCGTTTCGGGCAGCCCCAGCATTTT
TRBJ2-1 TRBV20-1 - - CSARTALYNEQFF TGCAGTGCAAGGACTGCCCTCTACAATGAGCAGTTCTTC
TRBJ2-2 TRBV2 TRBD2 few CASLAGGYTGELFF TGTGCCAGCCTAGCGGGAGGCTACACCGGGGAGCTGTTTTTT
TRBJ2-5 TRBV7-7 - many CASSLLAQETQYF TGTGCTAGCAGCTTACTAGCACAAGAGACCCAGTACTTC
TRBJ1-4 TRBV2 - - CASSHREEKLFF TGTGCCAGCAGCCACAGGGAGGAAAAACTGTTTTTT
TRBJ2-1 TRBV29-1 - few CSGSSYNEQFF TGCAGCGGGAGCTCCTACAATGAGCAGTTCTTC
TRBJ1-2 TRBV20-1 - - CSATNKTGRSYGYTF TGCAGTGCTACGAATAAGACAGGTCGCTCCTATGGCTACACCTTC
TRBJ1-1 TRBV6-2/TRBV6-3 - - CASSYSGPLDTEAFF TGTGCCAGCAGTTACTCGGGGCCCTTGGACACTGAAGCTTTCTTT
TRBJ2-5 TRBV20-1 TRBD2 many CSANWGSGAQETQYF TGCAGTGCTAATTGGGGTAGCGGGGCTCAAGAGACCCAGTACTTC
TRBJ2-3 TRBV5-1 TRBD2 - CASSPAASGRGTQYF TGCGCCAGCAGCCCGGCGGCTAGCGGGAGAGGAACGCAGTATTTT
TRBJ2-5 TRBV21-1 - - CASSHRWKETQYF TGTGCCAGCAGCCACAGGTGGAAAGAGACCCAGTACTTC
TRBJ2-7 TRBV2 - - CASSEQGLYEQYF TGTGCCAGCAGTGAACAGGGGCTCTACGAGCAGTACTTC
TRBJ2-5 TRBV24-1 - - CATSDPLTFSQETQYF TGTGCCACCAGTGATCCTCTTACGTTCTCTCAAGAGACCCAGTACTTC
TRBJ2-1 TRBV7-2 - few CASCQIGGPLSYNEQFF TGTGCCAGCTGTCAAATAGGGGGGCCCCTCTCCTACAATGAGCAGTTCTTC